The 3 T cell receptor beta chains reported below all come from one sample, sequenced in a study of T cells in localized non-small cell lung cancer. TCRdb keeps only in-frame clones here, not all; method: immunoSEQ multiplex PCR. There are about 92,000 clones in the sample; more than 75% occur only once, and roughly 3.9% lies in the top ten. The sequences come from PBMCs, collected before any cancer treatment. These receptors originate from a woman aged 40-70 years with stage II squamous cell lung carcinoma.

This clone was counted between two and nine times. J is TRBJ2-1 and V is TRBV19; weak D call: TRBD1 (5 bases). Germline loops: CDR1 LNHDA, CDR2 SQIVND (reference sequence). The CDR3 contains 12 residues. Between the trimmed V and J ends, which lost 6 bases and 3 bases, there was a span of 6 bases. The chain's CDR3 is CASRGDYNEQFF. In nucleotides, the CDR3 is TGTGCCAGTAGAGGGGACTACAATGAGCAGTTCTTC.

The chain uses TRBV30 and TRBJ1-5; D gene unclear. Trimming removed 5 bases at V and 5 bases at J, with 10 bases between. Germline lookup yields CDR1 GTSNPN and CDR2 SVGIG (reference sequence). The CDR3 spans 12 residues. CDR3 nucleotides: TGTGCCTGGTCTACGGCTGATCAGCCCCAGCATTTT. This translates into CAWSTADQPQHF.

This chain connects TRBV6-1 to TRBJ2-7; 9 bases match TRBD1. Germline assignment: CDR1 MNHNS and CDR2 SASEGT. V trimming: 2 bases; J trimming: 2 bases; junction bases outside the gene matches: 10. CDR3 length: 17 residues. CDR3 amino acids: CASSESGGQGWPYEQYF. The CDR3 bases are TGTGCCAGCAGTGAATCAGGTGGACAGGGGTGGCCCTACGAGCAGTACTTC.